The clone carrying this T cell receptor (beta chain) showed up just a few times. No antigen is known for it. CD4+ T cells that had been cultured provided DNA sequenced with the Oncomine TCR Beta short-read assay. Via MiXCR, TCRdb re-called the PCR reads, giving one row per CDR3 protein. The repertoire holds 9,500 to 13,000 distinct CDR3 sequences, with approximately 29% as singletons. The treatment: roughly 10-day PBMC culture with coronavirus spike peptide pools or control peptides (ViraFEST assay). The record originates from a study of vaccination and CD4 T cells after COVID-19. Study details: Convalescent individuals numbered four females and six males, two being Hispanic.

Findings and limits, study-wide: Spike mono-reactivity held for 304 of 307 vaccine-specific clones in convalescent patients.

This receptor was taken from a human donor who had recovered from COVID-19. The material was CD4+ T cells from blood, cultured in vitro, obtained after SARS-CoV-2 vaccination.

In nucleotides, the CDR3 is TGTGCCAGCAGCTTAGATCGTTTAGGGAATCAGCCCCAGCATTTT. It is translated as CASSLDRLGNQPQHF. V is TRBV7-8 and J is TRBJ1-5, with unresolved D. V gave up 1 base and J gave up 4 bases, with 11 bases separating them. This CDR3 is built from 15 residues. CDR1 is SGHVS, CDR2 FQNEAQ, per germline.